This TCR beta chain originates from a study of cytomegalovirus exposure and HLA in healthy donors. The CDR3 totals 15 residues. Germline values: CDR1 MNHEY, CDR2 SVGAGI. PCR employed 60 Vbeta and 13 Jbeta primers. Repertoires were generated with immunoSEQ multiplex PCR, while TCRdb's copy carries only in-frame clones and drops some. The table has around 75,000 clones, 75% to 80% seen once. On this clone: What it binds is not known.

Overall study results and limits: Most TCRs appeared rarely, but some public TCRs recurred in many donors. Cytomegalovirus-associated TCR beta chains were listed, numbering roughly 150. Later analysis associated a missense DCLRE1C variant with TCR beta V- and J-gene trimming. Confirmation was obtained in vitro that a few CMV-associated chains are specific for CMV antigens.

The origin of this receptor is a man aged 40-50 years in good health and CMV-seronegative. The J gene is TRBJ2-5, the V gene TRBV6-5; 8 positions match TRBD1. The DNA matches TRBJ2-7 better at its end, which makes the J call doubtful. The material sequenced was PBMCs. CDR3 sequence: CASSTFRTGSYEQYF. The DNA of the CDR3 is TGTGCCAGCAGTACTTTCCGGACAGGGTCCTACGAGCAGTACTTC.